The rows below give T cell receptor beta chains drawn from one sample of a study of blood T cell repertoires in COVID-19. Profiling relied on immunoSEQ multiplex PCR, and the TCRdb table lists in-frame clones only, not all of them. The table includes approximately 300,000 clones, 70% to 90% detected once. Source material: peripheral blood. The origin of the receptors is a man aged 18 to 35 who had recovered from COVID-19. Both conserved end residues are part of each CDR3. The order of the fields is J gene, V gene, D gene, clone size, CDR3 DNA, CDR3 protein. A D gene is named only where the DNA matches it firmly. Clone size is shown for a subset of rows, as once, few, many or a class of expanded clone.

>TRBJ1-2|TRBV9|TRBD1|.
TGTGCCAGCAGCGGCGGGACAGGGGGCGCCTATGGCTACACCTTC
CASSGGTGGAYGYTF
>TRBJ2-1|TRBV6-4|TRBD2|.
TGTGCCAGCAGCGCGACTCAGACGGGAGGACAGTTCTTC
CASSATQTGGQFF
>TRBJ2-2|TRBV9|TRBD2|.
TGTGCCAGCACCTCGTGGGCTAGCGGGAGTCCCGGCGAGCTGTTTTTT
CASTSWASGSPGELFF
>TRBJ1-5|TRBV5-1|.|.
TGCGCCAGCAGCTTGGTGCCGGTAGATCAGCCCCAGCATTTT
CASSLVPVDQPQHF
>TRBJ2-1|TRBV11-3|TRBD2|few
TGTGCCAGCAGCCCGACTAGCGGAAATGAGCAGTTCTTC
CASSPTSGNEQFF
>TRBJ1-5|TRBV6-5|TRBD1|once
TGTGCCAGCACGGGGCGGACAGGGGGCAATCAGCCCCAGCATTTT
CASTGRTGGNQPQHF
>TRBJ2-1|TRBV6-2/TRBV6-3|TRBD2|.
TGTGCCAGCAGTGGCAGGACTAGCGGGGCCAATGAGCAGTTCTTC
CASSGRTSGANEQFF
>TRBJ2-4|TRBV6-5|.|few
TGTGCCAGCAGTTCGCGGGTAGCCAAAAACATTCAGTACTTC
CASSSRVAKNIQYF
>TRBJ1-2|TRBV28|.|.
TGTGCCAGCAGTGGCGGGGGAGCGGGGGGCTATGGCTACACCTTC
CASSGGGAGGYGYTF
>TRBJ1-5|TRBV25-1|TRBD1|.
TGTGCCAGCAACTTAGGGGGCTCGGGTGGCAATCAGCCCCAGCATTTT
CASNLGGSGGNQPQHF
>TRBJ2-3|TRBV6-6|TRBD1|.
TGTGCCAGCAGTCCGGGGACAGGGTCGACGACAGATACGCAGTATTTT
CASSPGTGSTTDTQYF
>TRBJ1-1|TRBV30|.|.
TGTGCCTGGAGTGTACGCGGGACTGAAGCTTTCTTT
CAWSVRGTEAFF
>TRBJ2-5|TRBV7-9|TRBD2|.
TGTGCCAGCAGTCGATCCACTAGCGGGCTACACCAAGAGACCCAGTACTTC
CASSRSTSGLHQETQYF
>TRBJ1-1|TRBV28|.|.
TGTGCCAGCAGCTCGATGTCCGGACGGACTCAAGATTCTGAAGCTTTCTTT
CASSSMSGRTQDSEAFF
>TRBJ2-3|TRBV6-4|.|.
TGTGCCAGCAGTGATGGCAGGGGTAGCACAGATACGCAGTATTTT
CASSDGRGSTDTQYF
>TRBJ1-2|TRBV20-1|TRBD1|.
TGCAGTGCTAGTTCCCTGGGACAGGGCAACTATGGCTACACCTTC
CSASSLGQGNYGYTF
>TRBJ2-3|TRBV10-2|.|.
TGCGCCAGCAGTGGACAGTCTAGCACAGATACGCAGTATTTT
CASSGQSSTDTQYF
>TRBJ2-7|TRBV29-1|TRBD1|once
TGCAGCGTTGATCTGGGACAGGGGTTCTACGAGCAGTACTTC
CSVDLGQGFYEQYF
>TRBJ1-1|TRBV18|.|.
TGTGCCAGCTCGCCCCGTTACAGCCAAATGAACACTGAAGCTTTCTTT
CASSPRYSQMNTEAFF
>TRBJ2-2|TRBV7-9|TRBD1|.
TGTGCCAGCAGCCCTCCCGGGACAGGGACGGGCACCGGGGAGCTGTTTTTT
CASSPPGTGTGTGELFF
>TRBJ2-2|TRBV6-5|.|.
TGTGCCAGCAGTTACCGACTAGGGTTAGCCGGGGAGCTGTTTTTT
CASSYRLGLAGELFF
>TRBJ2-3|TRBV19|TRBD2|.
TGTGCCAGTAGTAAGACTAGCGGGGGGCCCTCAGAAGATACGCAGTATTTT
CASSKTSGGPSEDTQYF
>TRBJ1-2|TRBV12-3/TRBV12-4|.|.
TGTGCCAGCAGGGGGGACGGGGGATATGGCTACACCTTC
CASRGDGGYGYTF
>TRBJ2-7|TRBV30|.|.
TGTGCCTGGAGTGCTGGGAGCCAAGGGCAGTACTTC
CAWSAGSQGQYF
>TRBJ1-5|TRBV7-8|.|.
TGTGCCAGCAGCTTAGATAACAGCTATAGCAATCAGCCCCAGCATTTT
CASSLDNSYSNQPQHF
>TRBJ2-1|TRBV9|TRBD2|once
TGTGCCAGCAGCGTAGGGGAGCGGGGCTACAATGAGCAGTTCTTC
CASSVGERGYNEQFF
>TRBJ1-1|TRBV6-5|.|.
TGTGCCAGCAGTCTCATGGCGAACACTGAAGCTTTCTTT
CASSLMANTEAFF
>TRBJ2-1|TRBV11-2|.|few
TGTGCCAGCAGCTTAGCCCCGGGACTCATCAATGAGCAGTTCTTC
CASSLAPGLINEQFF
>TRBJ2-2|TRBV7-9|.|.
TGTGCCAGCAGCTTAGTCAGTGGTGGGGAGCTGTTTTTT
CASSLVSGGELFF
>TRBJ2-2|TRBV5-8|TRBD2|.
TGTGCCAGCAGTCACGAGCGGGGGGTTACCGGGGAGCTGTTTTTT
CASSHERGVTGELFF
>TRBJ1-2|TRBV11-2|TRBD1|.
TGTGCCAGCAGCACTACAGGGGCCCTCGACGGCTACACCTTC
CASSTTGALDGYTF
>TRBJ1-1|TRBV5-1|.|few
TGCGCCAGCAGCTTGGTATCGGGGATAGCTTTCTTT
CASSLVSGIAFF
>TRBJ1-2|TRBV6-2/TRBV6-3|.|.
TGTGCCAGCAGTTACTCGTGGGGCAGGGAAACCACGACGGGTTTTCACGGCTACACCTTC
CASSYSWGRETTTGFHGYTF
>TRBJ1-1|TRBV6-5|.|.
TGTGCCAGCAGTTCCCGACAGTGGAGGGATGAAGCTTTCTTT
CASSSRQWRDEAFF
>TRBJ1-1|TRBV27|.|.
TGTGCCAGCAGTTTATATCCCCCCGCGATGTCGGGCACTGAAGCTTTCTTT
CASSLYPPAMSGTEAFF
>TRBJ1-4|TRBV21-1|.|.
TGTGCCAGCAGCAAAGGGGGGACAGGGGCTCTCTTTCGCCCCAGGGAAAAACTGTTTTTT
CASSKGGTGALFRPREKLFF
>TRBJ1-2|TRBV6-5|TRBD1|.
TGTGCCACTAGACAGGGACGGAGCTATGGCTACACCTTC
CATRQGRSYGYTF
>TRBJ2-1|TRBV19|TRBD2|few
TGTGCCAGTAGTCCGACTAGCGGGGGCGTATCCTACAATGAGCAGTTCTTC
CASSPTSGGVSYNEQFF
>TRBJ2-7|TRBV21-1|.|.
TGTGCCAGCAGCAAAGGATCCGGGACAGGGGGTCCCTCCTCCTACGAGCAGTACTTC
CASSKGSGTGGPSSYEQYF
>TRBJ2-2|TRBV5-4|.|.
TGTGCCAGCAGCTTGTCCAGACTACCTGGGGAGCTGTTTTTT
CASSLSRLPGELFF
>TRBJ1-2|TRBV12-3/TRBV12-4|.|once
TGTGCCAGCACCGGCGCCGGGAACTATGGCTACACCTTC
CASTGAGNYGYTF
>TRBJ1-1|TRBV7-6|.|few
TGTGCCAGCAGCTTAAACAGAGTGACTGAAGCTTTCTTT
CASSLNRVTEAFF
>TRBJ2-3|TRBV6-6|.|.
TGTGCCAGCAAGAGACAGGTATTCACAGATACGCAGTATTTT
CASKRQVFTDTQYF
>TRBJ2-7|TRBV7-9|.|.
TGTGCCAGCAGCTTACCCGTGCAGGGGCAGTACTTC
CASSLPVQGQYF
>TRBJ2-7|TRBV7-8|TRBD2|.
TGTGCCAGCAGCTTAGTACTACCGACTAGCGGAGCCTACGAGCAGTACTTC
CASSLVLPTSGAYEQYF
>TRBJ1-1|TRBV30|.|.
TGTGCCTGGAGTGACGCAGCCGGGGGGGACACTGAAGCTTTCTTT
CAWSDAAGGDTEAFF
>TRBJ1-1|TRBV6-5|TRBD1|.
TGTGCCAGCATAAGAGACAGGGCAGGCACTGAAGCTTTCTTT
CASIRDRAGTEAFF
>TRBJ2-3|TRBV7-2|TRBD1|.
TGTGCCAGCAGCTTGTCCCGGGACAGGGGGGATACGCAGTATTTT
CASSLSRDRGDTQYF
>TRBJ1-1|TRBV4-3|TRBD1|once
TGCGCCAGCAGCCAAGGGTCCGGGACAGACAACACTGAAGCTTTCTTT
CASSQGSGTDNTEAFF
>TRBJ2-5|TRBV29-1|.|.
TGCAGCGTTGGGGAGTACCAAGAGACCCAGTACTTC
CSVGEYQETQYF